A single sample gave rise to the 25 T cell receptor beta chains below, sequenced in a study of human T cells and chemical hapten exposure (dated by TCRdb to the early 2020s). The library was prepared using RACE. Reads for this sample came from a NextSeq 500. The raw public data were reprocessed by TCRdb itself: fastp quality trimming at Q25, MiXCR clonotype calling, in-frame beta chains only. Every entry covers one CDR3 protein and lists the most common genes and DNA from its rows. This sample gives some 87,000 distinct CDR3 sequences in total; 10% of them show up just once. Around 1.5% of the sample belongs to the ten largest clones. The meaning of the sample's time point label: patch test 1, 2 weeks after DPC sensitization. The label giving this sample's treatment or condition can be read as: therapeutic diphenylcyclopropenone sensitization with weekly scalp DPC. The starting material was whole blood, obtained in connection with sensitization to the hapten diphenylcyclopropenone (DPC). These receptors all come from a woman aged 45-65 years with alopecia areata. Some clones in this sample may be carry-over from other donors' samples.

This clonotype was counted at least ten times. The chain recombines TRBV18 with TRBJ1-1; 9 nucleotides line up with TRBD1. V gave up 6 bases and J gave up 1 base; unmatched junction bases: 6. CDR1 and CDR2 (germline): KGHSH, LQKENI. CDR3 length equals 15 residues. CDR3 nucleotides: TGTGCCAGCTCCCGAACAGGGGGCACGAACACTGAAGCTTTCTTT. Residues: CASSRTGGTNTEAFF. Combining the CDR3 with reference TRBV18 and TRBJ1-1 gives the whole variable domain NAGVMQNPRHLVRRRGQEARLRCSPMKGHSHVYWYRQLPEEGLKFMVYLQKENIIDESGMPKERFSAEFPKEGPSILRIQQVVRGDSAAYFCASSRTGGTNTEAFFGQGTRLTVV.

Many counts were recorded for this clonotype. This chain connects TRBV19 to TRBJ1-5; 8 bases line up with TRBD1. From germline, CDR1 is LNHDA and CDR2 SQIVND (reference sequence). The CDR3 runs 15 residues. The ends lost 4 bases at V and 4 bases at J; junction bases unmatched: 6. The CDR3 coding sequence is TGTGCCAGTAGTACCGGACAGGGTGTTAATCAGCCCCAGCATTTT. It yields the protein CASSTGQGVNQPQHF.

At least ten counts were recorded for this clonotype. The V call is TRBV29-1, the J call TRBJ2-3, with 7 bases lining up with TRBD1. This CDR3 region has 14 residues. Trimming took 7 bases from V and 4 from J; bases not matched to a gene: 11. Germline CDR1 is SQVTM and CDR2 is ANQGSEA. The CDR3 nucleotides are TGCAGCGCCCGAGGGGGCACCGCCCCAGATACGCAGTATTTT. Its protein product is CSARGGTAPDTQYF.

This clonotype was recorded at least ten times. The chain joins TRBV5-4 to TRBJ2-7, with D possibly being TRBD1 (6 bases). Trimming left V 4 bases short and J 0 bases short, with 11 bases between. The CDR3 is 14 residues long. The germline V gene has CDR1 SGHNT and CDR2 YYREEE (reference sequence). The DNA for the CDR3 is TGTGCCAGCAGCGCCGGGACACCCTCCTACGAGCAGTACTTC. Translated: CASSAGTPSYEQYF.

The CDR3, as DNA: TGTGCCAGTAGAGACAGCCAGGTCACCGGGGAGCTGTTTTTT. This codes for CASRDSQVTGELFF. The rearrangement uses TRBV19 and TRBJ2-2; the D gene is possibly TRBD1 (5 bases). V was cut by 6 bases and J by 4 bases, with 12 bases left in between. The CDR3 loop spans 14 amino acids. The germline gives CDR1 LNHDA, CDR2 SQIVND (reference sequence). The complete variable domain, with remaining parts taken from reference TRBV19 and TRBJ2-2, reads DGGITQSPKYLFRKEGQNVTLSCEQNLNHDAMYWYRQDPGQGLRLIYYSQIVNDFQKGDIAEGYSVSREKKESFPLTVTSAQKNPTAFYLCASRDSQVTGELFFGEGSRLTVL.

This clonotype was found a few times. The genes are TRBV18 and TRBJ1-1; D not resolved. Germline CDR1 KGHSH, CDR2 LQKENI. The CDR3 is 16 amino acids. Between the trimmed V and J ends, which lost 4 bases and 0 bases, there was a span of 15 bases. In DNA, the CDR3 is TGTGCCAGCTCACGTATGGCCGCTAATTTGAACACTGAAGCTTTCTTT. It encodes CASSRMAANLNTEAFF. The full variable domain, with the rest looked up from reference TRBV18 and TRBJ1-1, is NAGVMQNPRHLVRRRGQEARLRCSPMKGHSHVYWYRQLPEEGLKFMVYLQKENIIDESGMPKERFSAEFPKEGPSILRIQQVVRGDSAAYFCASSRMAANLNTEAFFGQGTRLTVV.

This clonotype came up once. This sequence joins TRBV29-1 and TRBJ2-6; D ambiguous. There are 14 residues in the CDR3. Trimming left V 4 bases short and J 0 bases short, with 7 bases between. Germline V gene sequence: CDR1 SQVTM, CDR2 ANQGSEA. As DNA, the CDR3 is TGCAGCGTTGCAGGCAGCTCTGGGGCCAACGTCCTGACTTTC. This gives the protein CSVAGSSGANVLTF.

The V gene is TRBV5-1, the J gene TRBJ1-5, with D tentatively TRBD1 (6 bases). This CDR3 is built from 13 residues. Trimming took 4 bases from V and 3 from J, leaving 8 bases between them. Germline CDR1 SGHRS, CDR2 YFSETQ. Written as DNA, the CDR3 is TGCGCCAGCAGCGAGGGGGTCAATCAGCCCCAGCATTTT. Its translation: CASSEGVNQPQHF.

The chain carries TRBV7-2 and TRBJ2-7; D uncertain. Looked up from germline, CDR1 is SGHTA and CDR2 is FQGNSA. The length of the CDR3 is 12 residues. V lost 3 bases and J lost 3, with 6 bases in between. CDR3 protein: CASSFPSYEQYF. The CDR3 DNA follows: TGTGCCAGCAGCTTTCCCAGCTACGAGCAGTACTTC. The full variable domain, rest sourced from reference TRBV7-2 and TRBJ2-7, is GAGVSQSPSNKVTEKGKDVELRCDPISGHTALYWYRQSLGQGLEFLIYFQGNSAPDKSGLPSDRFSAERTGGSVSTLTIQRTQQEDSAVYLCASSFPSYEQYFGPGTRLTVT.

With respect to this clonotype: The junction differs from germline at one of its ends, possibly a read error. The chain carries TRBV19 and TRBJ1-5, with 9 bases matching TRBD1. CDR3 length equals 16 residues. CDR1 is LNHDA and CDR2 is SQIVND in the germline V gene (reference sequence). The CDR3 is CAGSIGQGISNQPQHF. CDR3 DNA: TGTGCCGGTAGTATTGGACAGGGGATTAGCAATCAGCCCCAGCATTTT.

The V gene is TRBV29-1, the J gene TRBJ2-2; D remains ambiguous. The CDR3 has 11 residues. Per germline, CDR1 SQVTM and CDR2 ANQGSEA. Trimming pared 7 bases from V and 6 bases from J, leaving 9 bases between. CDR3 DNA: TGCAGCGCTCTAAGCTCCGGGGAGCTGTTTTTT. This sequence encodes CSALSSGELFF.

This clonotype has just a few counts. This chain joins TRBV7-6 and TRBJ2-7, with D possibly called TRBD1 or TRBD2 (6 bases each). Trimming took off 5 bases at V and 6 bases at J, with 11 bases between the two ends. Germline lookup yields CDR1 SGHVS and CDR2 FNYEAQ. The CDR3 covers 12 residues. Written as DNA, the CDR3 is TGTGCCAGCAGCCCCTCGGGGGCCGAGCAGTACTTC. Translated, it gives CASSPSGAEQYF. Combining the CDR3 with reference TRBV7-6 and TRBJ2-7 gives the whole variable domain GAGVSQSPRYKVTKRGQDVALRCDPISGHVSLYWYRQALGQGPEFLTYFNYEAQQDKSGLPNDRFSAERPEGSISTLTIQRTEQRDSAMYRCASSPSGAEQYFGPGTRLTVT.

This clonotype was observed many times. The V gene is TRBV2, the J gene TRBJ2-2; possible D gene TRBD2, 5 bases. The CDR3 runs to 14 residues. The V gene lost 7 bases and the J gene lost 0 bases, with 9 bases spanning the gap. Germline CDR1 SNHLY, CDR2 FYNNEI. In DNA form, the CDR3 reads TGTGCCAGCACCCTAGCAGCGAACACCGGGGAGCTGTTTTTT. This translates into CASTLAANTGELFF.

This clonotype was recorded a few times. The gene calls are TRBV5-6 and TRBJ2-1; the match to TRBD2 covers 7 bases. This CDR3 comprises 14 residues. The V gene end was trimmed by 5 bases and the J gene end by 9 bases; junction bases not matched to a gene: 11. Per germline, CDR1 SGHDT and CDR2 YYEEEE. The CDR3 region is CASRVGEGVGEQFF. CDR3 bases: TGTGCCAGCAGGGTTGGGGAGGGCGTCGGTGAGCAGTTCTTC.

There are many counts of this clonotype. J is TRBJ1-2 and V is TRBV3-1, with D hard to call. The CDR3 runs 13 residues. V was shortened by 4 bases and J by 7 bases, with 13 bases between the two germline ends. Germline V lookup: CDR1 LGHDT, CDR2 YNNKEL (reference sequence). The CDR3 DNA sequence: TGTGCCAGCAGCCTTAACAGCGGGTTTGGCTACACCTTC. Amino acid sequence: CASSLNSGFGYTF.

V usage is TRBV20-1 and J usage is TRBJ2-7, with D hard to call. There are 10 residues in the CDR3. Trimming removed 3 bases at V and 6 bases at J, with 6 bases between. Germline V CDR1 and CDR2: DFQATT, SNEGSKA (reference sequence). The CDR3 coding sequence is TGCAGTGCTAGGCGGATCGAGCAGTACTTC. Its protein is CSARRIEQYF.

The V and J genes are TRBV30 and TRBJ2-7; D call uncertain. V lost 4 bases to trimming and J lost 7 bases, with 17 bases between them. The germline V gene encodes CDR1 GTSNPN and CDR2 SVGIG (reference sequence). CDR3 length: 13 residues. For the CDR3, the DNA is TGTGCCTGGACTACGGGCCCTCCCGGGGAGCAGTACTTC. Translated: CAWTTGPPGEQYF.

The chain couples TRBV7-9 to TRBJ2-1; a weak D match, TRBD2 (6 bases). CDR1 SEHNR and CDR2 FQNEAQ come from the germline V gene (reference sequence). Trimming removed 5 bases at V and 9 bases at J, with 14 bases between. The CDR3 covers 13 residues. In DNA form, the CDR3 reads TGTGCCAGCAGCCCTCGGACTAAACCTGAGCAGTTCTTC. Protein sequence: CASSPRTKPEQFF.

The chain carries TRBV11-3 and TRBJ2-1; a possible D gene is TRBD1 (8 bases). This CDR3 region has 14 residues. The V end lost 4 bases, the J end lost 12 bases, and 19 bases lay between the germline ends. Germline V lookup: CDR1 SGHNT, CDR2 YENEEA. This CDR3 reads CASSSTTGGVRQFF. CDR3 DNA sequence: TGTGCCAGCAGCTCCACCACAGGGGGGGTAAGGCAGTTCTTC. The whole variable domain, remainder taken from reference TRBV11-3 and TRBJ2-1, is EAGVVQSPRYKIIEKKQPVAFWCNPISGHNTLYWYLQNLGQGPELLIRYENEEAVDDSQLPKDRFSAERLKGVDSTLKIQPAELGDSAVYLCASSSTTGGVRQFFGPGTRLTVL.

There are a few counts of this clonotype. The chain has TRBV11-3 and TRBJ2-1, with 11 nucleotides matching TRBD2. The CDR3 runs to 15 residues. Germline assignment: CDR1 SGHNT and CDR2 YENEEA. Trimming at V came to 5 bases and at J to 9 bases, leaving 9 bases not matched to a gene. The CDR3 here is CASSLIAGGFTEQFF. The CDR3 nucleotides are TGTGCCAGCAGCCTTATAGCGGGAGGGTTTACTGAGCAGTTCTTC.

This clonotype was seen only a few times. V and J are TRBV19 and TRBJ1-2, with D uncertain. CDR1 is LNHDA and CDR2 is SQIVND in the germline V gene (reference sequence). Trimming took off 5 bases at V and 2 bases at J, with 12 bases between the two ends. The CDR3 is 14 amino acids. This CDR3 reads CASSSGLLNYGYTF. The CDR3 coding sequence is TGTGCCAGTAGTTCCGGACTGCTCAACTATGGCTACACCTTC.

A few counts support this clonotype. In nucleotides, the CDR3 is TGTGCCAGCAGAGAGGGGGAAAAACTGTTTTTT. The encoded protein is CASREGEKLFF. The chain is built from TRBV5-5 and TRBJ1-4; TRBD1 might be the D (5 bases). The V and J ends lost 5 bases and 8 bases respectively, with 7 bases between them. This CDR3 region has 11 residues. In germline, CDR1 is SGHKS, CDR2 YYEKEE (reference sequence).

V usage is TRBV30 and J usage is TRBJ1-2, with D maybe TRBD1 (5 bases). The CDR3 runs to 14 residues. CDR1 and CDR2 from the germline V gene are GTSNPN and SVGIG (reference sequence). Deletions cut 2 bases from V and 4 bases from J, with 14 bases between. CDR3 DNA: TGTGCCTGGAGTCACGGGGGTGTTTTCTATGGCTACACCTTC. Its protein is CAWSHGGVFYGYTF.

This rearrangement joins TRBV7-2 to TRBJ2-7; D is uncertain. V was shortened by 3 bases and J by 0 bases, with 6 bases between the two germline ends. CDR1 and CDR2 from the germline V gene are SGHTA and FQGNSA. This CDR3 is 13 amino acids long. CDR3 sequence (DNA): TGTGCCAGCAGCTTTTCCGTCTCCTACGAGCAGTACTTC. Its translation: CASSFSVSYEQYF.

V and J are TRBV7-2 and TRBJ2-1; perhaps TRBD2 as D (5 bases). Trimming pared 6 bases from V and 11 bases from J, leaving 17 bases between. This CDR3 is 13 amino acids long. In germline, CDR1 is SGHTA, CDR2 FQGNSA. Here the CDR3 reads CASSPGLSRKQFF. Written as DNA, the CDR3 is TGTGCCAGCAGTCCTGGACTCTCTCGAAAGCAGTTCTTC.